The 5 T cell receptor beta chains reported below all come from one sample, sequenced in a study of lymphopenia after photon versus proton radiotherapy. Sequencing was performed with immunoSEQ multiplex PCR; in TCRdb, only in-frame clones are kept and a portion is missing. This sample has approximately 21,000 clones, with 85% found just once. The input for sequencing was peripheral blood, taken from a patient treated with photon-based radiotherapy. The receptors originated from a man between 60 and 70 years old with pancreatic cancer.

The chain employs TRBV4-3 and TRBJ2-3; D gene ambiguous. V lost 4 bases and J 2 bases, leaving 10 bases between the germline ends. The CDR3 spans 14 residues. The germline V gene has CDR1 LGHNA and CDR2 YSLEER. The CDR3, as DNA: TGCGCCAGCAGCCCAGAGCCTAACACAGATACGCAGTATTTT. This sequence encodes CASSPEPNTDTQYF.

This chain uses TRBV6-5 with TRBJ1-1, with TRBD1 as a possible D gene (6 bases). The germline V gene encodes CDR1 MNHEY and CDR2 SVGAGI. Trimming left V 5 bases short and J 3 bases short, with 13 bases between. There are 14 residues in the CDR3. CDR3 sequence: CASSKQGWDTEAFF. The CDR3 DNA is TGTGCCAGCAGTAAACAGGGTTGGGACACTGAAGCTTTCTTT.

This CDR3 is CASSLANLRTEAFF. DNA for the CDR3: TGTGCCAGCAGCTTGGCCAATTTGAGAACTGAAGCTTTCTTT. V and J are TRBV5-5 and TRBJ1-1; D is undetermined. The V end lost 0 bases, the J end lost 5 bases, and 11 bases lay between the germline ends. The CDR3 length is 14 residues. The V gene's germline CDR1 is SGHKS and CDR2 YYEKEE (reference sequence).

The V and J genes are TRBV6-4 and TRBJ2-7, with D unclear. This CDR3 is 11 amino acids long. V lost 5 bases and J lost 6, with 8 bases in between. Germline assignment: CDR1 MRHNA and CDR2 SNTAGT. The CDR3 loop is CASSYWGEQYF. The CDR3 nucleotides read TGTGCCAGCAGTTATTGGGGCGAGCAGTACTTC.

The chain has TRBV30 and TRBJ1-4, with D unclear. Trimming left V 1 base short and J 2 bases short, with 8 bases between. There are 14 residues in the CDR3. Germline CDR1 is GTSNPN and CDR2 is SVGIG (reference sequence). The CDR3 DNA reads as TGTGCCTGGAGTGAATTCGGGACTAATGAAAAACTGTTTTTT. Protein sequence: CAWSEFGTNEKLFF.